These 23 T cell receptor beta chains were sequenced from one sample in a study of T cell repertoires in cytomegalovirus infection. What these receptors recognize is not known. TCRdb re-derived calls from the reads in MiXCR, one entry per CDR3 protein. The table records over 250,000 distinct CDR3 sequences, around 20% of them present only once. The input for sequencing was cultured PBMCs, taken from culture after CMV antigen stimulation. These receptors originate from a human donor in good health (CMV status not recorded). Some clones in this sample may be carry-over from other donors' samples.

The chain recombines TRBV11-2 with TRBJ1-1; TRBD1 is a possible D gene (5 bases). This CDR3 is 13 amino acids long. Per germline, CDR1 SGHAT and CDR2 FQNNGV. The germline V and J ends were trimmed by 0 bases and 11 bases, with 13 bases remaining between them. Written as DNA, the CDR3 is TGTGCCAGCAGCTTAGAAAACAGGTCGCCGGCTTTCTTT. Translation gives CASSLENRSPAFF.

This clonotype was counted between two and nine times. The CDR3 nucleotides are TGTGCCACCAGTGCGCAGGTGAAGGCGGGAGGGTACAATGAGCAGTTCTTC. It yields the protein CATSAQVKAGGYNEQFF. V gene TRBV24-1 combines with J gene TRBJ2-1; 9 nucleotides match TRBD2. Germline-derived CDR1 and CDR2 are KGHDR and SFDVKD. J gave up 4 bases and V 5 bases, and 11 bases lay outside the gene matches. This CDR3 comprises 17 residues.

This clonotype was found once. The chain couples TRBV24-1 to TRBJ2-1, with 8 nucleotides matching TRBD2. Trimming took 0 bases from V and 11 from J; bases not matched to a gene: 8. Germline CDR1 is KGHDR and CDR2 is SFDVKD. The CDR3 is 15 amino acids. This CDR3 reads CATSDLLGRADKQFF. The DNA of the CDR3 is TGTGCCACCAGTGATTTGCTCGGGAGGGCAGATAAGCAGTTCTTC.

This clonotype was seen a few times. The J gene is TRBJ2-1, the V gene TRBV6-2 or TRBV6-3, with 10 positions matching TRBD2. The CDR3 contains 13 residues. J was trimmed by 9 bases and V by 4 bases; bases with no gene match: 3. Per germline, CDR1 MNHEY and CDR2 SVGEGT. The CDR3 spells CASSWTSGGEQFF. The CDR3 nucleotides are TGTGCCAGCAGTTGGACTAGCGGCGGTGAGCAGTTCTTC.

This clonotype is labeled as medium-sized (0.01 to 0.1%). This sequence joins TRBV7-2 and TRBJ2-7, with TRBD2 as a possible D gene (6 bases). The CDR3 length is 14 residues. Deletions cut 5 bases from V and 3 bases from J, with 14 bases between. Germline V gives CDR1 SGHTA, CDR2 FQGNSA. This CDR3 is CASSPTSPNYEQYF. The CDR3 DNA sequence: TGTGCCAGCAGCCCCACTAGCCCCAACTACGAGCAGTACTTC.

The chain couples TRBV19 to TRBJ1-2; 9 bases map to TRBD1. The CDR3 covers 16 residues. Germline V gives CDR1 LNHDA, CDR2 SQIVND (reference sequence). Unmatched junction bases numbered 10, after V lost 5 bases and J lost 3 bases. The CDR3: CASSPSPGQGYYGYTF. CDR3 DNA: TGTGCCAGTAGTCCCTCTCCGGGACAGGGTTACTATGGCTACACCTTC.

This clonotype was seen many times. The gene calls are TRBV30 and TRBJ2-5; tentatively, D is TRBD2 (5 bases). Germline CDR1 is GTSNPN and CDR2 is SVGIG (reference sequence). Between the trimmed V and J ends, which lost 1 base and 10 bases, there was a span of 16 bases. The CDR3 extends over 13 amino acids. CDR3 in amino acids: CAWSAIPWSGQYF. The DNA for the CDR3 is TGTGCCTGGAGTGCAATCCCCTGGAGCGGCCAGTACTTC.

This chain connects TRBV5-4 to TRBJ1-2; D gene uncertain. From germline, CDR1 is SGHNT and CDR2 YYREEE (reference sequence). Trimming removed 4 bases at V and 8 bases at J, with 18 bases between. The CDR3 sequence is 14 residues long. The CDR3 region is CASSVDSVFGGYTF. The DNA of the CDR3 is TGTGCCAGCAGCGTAGATAGTGTCTTCGGCGGCTACACCTTC.

The rearrangement joins TRBV12-3 or TRBV12-4 to TRBJ2-3; 8 positions match TRBD1. This CDR3 contains 13 residues. Germline trimming cut 1 base from V and 6 bases from J; bases unmatched to any gene: 0. The CDR3 sequence is CASSLGTGDTQYF. CDR3 DNA: TGTGCCAGCAGTTTAGGGACAGGGGATACGCAGTATTTT.

This clonotype appeared many times. This chain joins TRBV6-5 and TRBJ1-5; D call uncertain. The CDR3 is made up of 13 amino acids. Germline-derived CDR1 and CDR2 are MNHEY and SVGAGI. Trimming cost V 4 bases and J 6 bases, with 10 bases left between them. This chain's CDR3 is CASSFGMGQPQHF. The CDR3 bases are TGTGCCAGCAGTTTTGGAATGGGTCAGCCCCAGCATTTT.

The V call is TRBV7-2, the J call TRBJ2-3; D gene uncertain. Germline V gene data show CDR1 as SGHTA and CDR2 as FQGNSA. This CDR3 has 12 amino acids. With 8 bases removed from V and 2 bases from J, the gap between germline ends came to 8 bases. In DNA form, the CDR3 reads TGTGCCAGCGCGCCAGTCACAGATACGCAGTATTTT. Translated, it gives CASAPVTDTQYF.

This clonotype was detected ten times or more. The chain recombines TRBV7-2 with TRBJ1-2, with TRBD1 as a possible D gene (5 bases). The CDR3 length is 13 residues. Germline V gene sequence: CDR1 SGHTA, CDR2 FQGNSA. The V gene lost 5 bases and the J gene lost 8 bases, with 15 bases spanning the gap. The CDR3 bases are TGTGCCAGCAGCCCCTGGGACCGCGGGGGCTACACCTTC. Protein sequence: CASSPWDRGGYTF.

This clonotype was found a few times. The chain is built from TRBV6-1 and TRBJ2-7; D not certain. CDR3 length equals 14 residues. Germline V lookup: CDR1 MNHNS, CDR2 SASEGT. Trimming removed 2 bases from V and 0 bases from J, with 8 bases in between. CDR3 amino acids: CASSELGFSYEQYV. CDR3 nucleotides: TGTGCCAGCAGTGAATTAGGTTTCTCCTACGAGCAGTACGTC.

This clonotype was picked up a small number of times. The CDR3 region has the DNA TGTGCCAGCAGCTTAACCGTGGACAATGAGCAGTTCTTC. This encodes CASSLTVDNEQFF. V usage is TRBV11-3 and J usage is TRBJ2-1; D remains unclear. Trimming cost V 2 bases and J 5 bases, with 7 bases left between them. Per germline, CDR1 SGHNT and CDR2 YENEEA. The CDR3 is 13 residues long.

This clonotype appeared once. This chain joins TRBV4-3 and TRBJ2-3, with D possibly TRBD2 on 5 matching bases. The CDR3 covers 16 residues. The germline V and J ends were trimmed by 0 bases and 4 bases, with 14 bases remaining between them. Germline assignment: CDR1 LGHNA and CDR2 YSLEER. CDR3 loop: CASSQDHLASSDTQYF. The CDR3 coding sequence is TGCGCCAGCAGCCAAGATCACCTAGCATCCTCAGATACGCAGTATTTT.

This clonotype was seen a few times. This chain links TRBV4-1 with TRBJ2-7; D tentatively reads TRBD1 or TRBD2 (5 bases each). This CDR3 comprises 13 residues. Germline lookup yields CDR1 MGHRA and CDR2 YSYEKL. V dropped 5 bases and J dropped 2 bases, with 10 bases sitting between them. CDR3 in DNA: TGCGCCAGCAGCTTTCCGGGACCCTACGAGCAGTACTTC. Its protein is CASSFPGPYEQYF.

Many counts were recorded for this clonotype. This chain joins TRBV7-6 and TRBJ2-1; D perhaps matches TRBD2 (6 bases). Trimming took off 1 base at V and 0 bases at J, with 13 bases between the two ends. CDR3 size: 17 residues. CDR1 is SGHVS, CDR2 FNYEAQ, per germline. The CDR3 reads CASSLELAESSYNEQFF. The CDR3 region has the DNA TGTGCCAGCAGCTTAGAATTAGCGGAGAGCTCCTACAATGAGCAGTTCTTC.

This clonotype was counted many times. The V and J genes are TRBV12-3 or TRBV12-4 and TRBJ2-3, with a tentative D call TRBD1 (6 bases). The V end lost 6 bases, the J end lost 1 base, and 17 bases lay between the germline ends. The CDR3 sequence is 16 residues long. The CDR3: CASSLGQGGGTDTQYF. The CDR3 nucleotides read TGTGCCAGCAGCCTGGGCCAAGGGGGAGGCACAGATACGCAGTATTTT.

This clonotype was observed a few times. V gene TRBV24-1 combines with J gene TRBJ2-1; TRBD2 matches 7 bases. Germline V gene sequence: CDR1 KGHDR, CDR2 SFDVKD. The junction had 7 bases not matched to a gene; V was cut back by 1 base and J by 2 bases. This CDR3 is built from 17 residues. CDR3 loop: CATSDFRAGDTYNEQFF. The CDR3, as DNA: TGTGCCACCAGTGATTTTAGGGCGGGAGACACCTACAATGAGCAGTTCTTC.

This clonotype appeared many times. The chain recombines TRBV7-6 with TRBJ2-7; the match to TRBD2 covers 11 bases. The CDR3 is 15 amino acids. CDR1 is SGHVS and CDR2 is FNYEAQ in the germline V gene. Trimming at V came to 5 bases and at J to 3 bases, leaving 6 bases not matched to a gene. The CDR3 DNA is TGTGCCAGCAGCCTAGGGACTAGCGGCCTCTACGAGCAGTACTTC. This encodes CASSLGTSGLYEQYF.

This clonotype occurred a few times. This chain links TRBV7-2 with TRBJ1-1; the D is unclear. V was trimmed by 5 bases and J by 1 base, leaving 8 bases between them. CDR1 SGHTA and CDR2 FQGNSA come from the germline V gene. The CDR3 loop spans 13 amino acids. This CDR3 reads CASSATGNTEAFF. The DNA of the CDR3 is TGTGCCAGCAGCGCGACGGGGAACACTGAAGCTTTCTTT. The full variable domain, with the rest looked up from reference TRBV7-2 and TRBJ1-1, is GAGVSQSPSNKVTEKGKDVELRCDPISGHTALYWYRQSLGQGLEFLIYFQGNSAPDKSGLPSDRFSAERTGGSVSTLTIQRTQQEDSAVYLCASSATGNTEAFFGQGTRLTVV.

The V call is TRBV5-1, the J call TRBJ2-3; 7 positions agree with TRBD2. The CDR3 is 16 residues long. The J segment lost 3 bases and the V segment lost 0 bases, leaving 7 bases of the junction unmatched. CDR1 and CDR2 (germline): SGHRS, YFSETQ. The CDR3 sequence: CASSLDSSGVTDTQYF. CDR3 nucleotide sequence: TGCGCCAGCAGCTTGGATTCTAGCGGCGTGACAGATACGCAGTATTTT.

This clonotype appeared a few times. This chain joins TRBV10-3 and TRBJ2-1; 9 bases are a match to TRBD2. Germline V CDR1 and CDR2: ENHRY, SYGVKD. The CDR3 spans 12 residues. The CDR3 coding sequence is TGTGCAACGGGACTAGCCTTCAATGAGCAGTTCTTC. As protein: CATGLAFNEQFF.